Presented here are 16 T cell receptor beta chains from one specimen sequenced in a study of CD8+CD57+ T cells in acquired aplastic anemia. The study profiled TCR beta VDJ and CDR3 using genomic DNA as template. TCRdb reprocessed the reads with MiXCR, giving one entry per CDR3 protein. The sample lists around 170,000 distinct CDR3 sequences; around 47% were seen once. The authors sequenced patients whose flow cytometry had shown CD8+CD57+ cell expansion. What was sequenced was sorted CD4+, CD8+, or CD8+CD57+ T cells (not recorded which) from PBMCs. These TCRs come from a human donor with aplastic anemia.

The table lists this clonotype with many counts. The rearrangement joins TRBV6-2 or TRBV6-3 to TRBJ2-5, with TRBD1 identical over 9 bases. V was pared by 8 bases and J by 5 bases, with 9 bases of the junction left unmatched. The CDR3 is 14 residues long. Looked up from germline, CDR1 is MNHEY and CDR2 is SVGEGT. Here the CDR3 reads CASGEDRGDETQYF. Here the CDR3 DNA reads TGTGCCAGCGGCGAGGACAGGGGTGATGAGACCCAGTACTTC.

The DNA for the CDR3 is TGTGCCAGCAGTTCCCGACGGACGGAGGGCTACACCTTC. Translating it yields CASSSRRTEGYTF. The chain has TRBV6-5 and TRBJ1-2; D not resolved. V dropped 4 bases and J dropped 8 bases, with 14 bases sitting between them. Germline V CDR1 and CDR2: MNHEY, SVGAGI. This CDR3 comprises 13 residues.

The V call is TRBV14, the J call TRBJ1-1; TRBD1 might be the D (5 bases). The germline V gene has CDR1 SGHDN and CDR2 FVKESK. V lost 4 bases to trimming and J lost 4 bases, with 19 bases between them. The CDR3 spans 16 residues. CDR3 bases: TGTGCCAGCAGCCGACTGCGAGGGGCGCGTGGCACTGAAGCTTTCTTT. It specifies CASSRLRGARGTEAFF. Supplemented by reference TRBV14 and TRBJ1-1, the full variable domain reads EAGVTQFPSHSVIEKGQTVTLRCDPISGHDNLYWYRRVMGKEIKFLLHFVKESKQDESGMPNNRFLAERTGGTYSTLKVQPAELEDSGVYFCASSRLRGARGTEAFFGQGTRLTVV.

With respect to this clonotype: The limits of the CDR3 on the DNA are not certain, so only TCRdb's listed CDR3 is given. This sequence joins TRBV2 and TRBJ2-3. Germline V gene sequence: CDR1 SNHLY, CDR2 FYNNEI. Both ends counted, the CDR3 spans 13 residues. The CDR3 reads CACSARWADTQYF.

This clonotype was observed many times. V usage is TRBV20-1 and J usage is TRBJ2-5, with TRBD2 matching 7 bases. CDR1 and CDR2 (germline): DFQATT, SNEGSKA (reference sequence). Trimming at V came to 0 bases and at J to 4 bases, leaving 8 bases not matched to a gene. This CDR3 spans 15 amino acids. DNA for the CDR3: TGCAGTGCTAGAGATCCTGGGACGGGGGGAGAGACCCAGTACTTC. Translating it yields CSARDPGTGGETQYF.

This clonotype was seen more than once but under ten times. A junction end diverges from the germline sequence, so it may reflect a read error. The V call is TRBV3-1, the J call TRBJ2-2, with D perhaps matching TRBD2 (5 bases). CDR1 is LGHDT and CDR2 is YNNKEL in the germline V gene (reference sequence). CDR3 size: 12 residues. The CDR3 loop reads CASNPRTGELSF. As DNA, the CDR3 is TGTGCCAGCAACCCTAGGACCGGGGAGCTGTCTTTT.

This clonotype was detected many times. The DNA for the CDR3 is TGTGCCAGCAACGGACAGGGGGAAACTGAAGCTTTCTTT. Residues: CASNGQGETEAFF. The chain links TRBV2 to TRBJ1-1; 10 nucleotides agree with TRBD1. Looked up from germline, CDR1 is SNHLY and CDR2 is FYNNEI. The CDR3 has 13 amino acids. After removal of 7 bases from V and 5 bases from J, the junction contained 4 bases not matched to a gene.

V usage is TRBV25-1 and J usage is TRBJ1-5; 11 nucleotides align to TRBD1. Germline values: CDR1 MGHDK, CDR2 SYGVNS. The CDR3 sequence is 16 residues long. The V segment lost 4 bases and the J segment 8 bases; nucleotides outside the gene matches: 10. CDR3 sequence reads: CASSGGDRGGSEPQHF. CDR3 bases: TGTGCCAGCAGTGGAGGGGACAGGGGGGGATCGGAGCCCCAGCATTTT. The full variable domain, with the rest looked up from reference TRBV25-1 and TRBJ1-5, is EADIYQTPRYLVIGTGKKITLECSQTMGHDKMYWYQQDPGMELHLIHYSYGVNSTEKGDLSSESTVSRIRTEHFPLTLESARPSHTSQYLCASSGGDRGGSEPQHFGDGTRLSIL.

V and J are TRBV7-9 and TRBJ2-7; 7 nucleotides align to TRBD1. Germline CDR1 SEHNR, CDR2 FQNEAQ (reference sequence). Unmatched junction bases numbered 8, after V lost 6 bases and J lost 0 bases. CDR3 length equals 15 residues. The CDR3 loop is CASSDANRGSYEQYF. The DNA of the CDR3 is TGTGCCAGCAGTGACGCGAACAGGGGCTCCTACGAGCAGTACTTC.

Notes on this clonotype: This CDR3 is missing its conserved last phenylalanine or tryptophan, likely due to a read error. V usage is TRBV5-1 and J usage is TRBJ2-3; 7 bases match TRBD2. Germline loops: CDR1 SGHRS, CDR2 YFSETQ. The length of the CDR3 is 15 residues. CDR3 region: CASSSGGTSTGTQYL. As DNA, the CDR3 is TGCGCCAGCAGCTCCGGGGGGACCAGCACAGGTACGCAGTATTTG.

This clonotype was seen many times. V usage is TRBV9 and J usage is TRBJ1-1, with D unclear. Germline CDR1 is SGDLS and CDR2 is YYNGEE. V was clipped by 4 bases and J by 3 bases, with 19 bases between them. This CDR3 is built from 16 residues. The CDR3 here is CASSPRRIGRDTEAFF. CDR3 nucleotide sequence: TGTGCCAGCAGCCCGAGACGGATAGGTCGGGACACTGAAGCTTTCTTT.

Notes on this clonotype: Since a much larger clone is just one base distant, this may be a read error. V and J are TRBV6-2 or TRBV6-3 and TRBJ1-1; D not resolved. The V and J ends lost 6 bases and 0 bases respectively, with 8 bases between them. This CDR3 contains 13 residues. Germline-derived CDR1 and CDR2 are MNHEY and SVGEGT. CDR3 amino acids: CASRYALNTEAFF. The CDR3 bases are TGTGCCAGCAGATACGCACTGAACACTGAAGCTTTCTTT.

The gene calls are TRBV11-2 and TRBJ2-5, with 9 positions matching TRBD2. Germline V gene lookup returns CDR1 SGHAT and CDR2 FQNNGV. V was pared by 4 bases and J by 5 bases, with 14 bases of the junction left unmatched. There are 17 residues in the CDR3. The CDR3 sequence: CASSSRPLGTSRETQYF. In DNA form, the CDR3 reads TGTGCCAGCAGCTCGAGGCCCCTCGGGACTAGCAGGGAGACCCAGTACTTC.

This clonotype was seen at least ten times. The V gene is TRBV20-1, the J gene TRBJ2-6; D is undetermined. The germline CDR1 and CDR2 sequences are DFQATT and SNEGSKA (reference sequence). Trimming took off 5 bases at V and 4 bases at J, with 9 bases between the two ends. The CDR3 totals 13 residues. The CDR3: CSAQDRGANVLTF. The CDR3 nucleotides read TGCAGTGCTCAAGATCGGGGGGCCAACGTCCTGACTTTC.

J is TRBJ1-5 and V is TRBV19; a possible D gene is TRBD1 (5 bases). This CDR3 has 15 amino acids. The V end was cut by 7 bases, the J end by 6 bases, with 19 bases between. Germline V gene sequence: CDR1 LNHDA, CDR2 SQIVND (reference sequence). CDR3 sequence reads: CASTGAGTTSQPQHF. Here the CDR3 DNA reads TGTGCCAGTACCGGGGCGGGTACCACGAGTCAGCCCCAGCATTTT.

Here the CDR3 reads CASSPGNNYGYTF. In DNA form, the CDR3 reads TGTGCCAGCAGTCCAGGGAATAACTATGGCTACACCTTC. This chain connects TRBV2 to TRBJ1-2; TRBD1 is a possible D gene (5 bases). CDR1 is SNHLY and CDR2 is FYNNEI in the germline V gene. There are 13 residues in the CDR3. Between the trimmed V and J ends, which lost 5 bases and 1 base, there was a span of 8 bases.